This TCR beta chain appears in the sequencing data of a study of blood T cell repertoires in COVID-19 (TCRdb year 2020). General notes on the study: Samples from collaborators originated in the United States, Italy and Spain and spanned both the acute and convalescent phases of COVID-19. The dataset comprised deeply sampled blood TCRbeta repertoires from subjects exposed to, actively infected with, or recovered from COVID-19. Where available, HLA class I and class II types were taken from metadata supplied by the sample provider and were not determined by assay-based typing. The repertoires were released in a freely available public database intended as a resource for research on the immune response to SARS-CoV-2. Samples came from the ongoing ImmuneRACE study (first 160 participants) plus 1,254 subjects from 6 global collaborators. The sample metadata nearly always contained a de-identified subject ID, COVID-19 status, age in years and sex. The material from the prospective study consisted of cDNA or gDNA derived from T cells, B-cell-depleted T cells, or PBMCs. What the research found in general, with its limitations: How much clinical and demographic metadata was included differed by source and by participant, and the metadata was provided uncurated.

Concerning this clone itself: Its antigen is unknown. No much larger clonotype is one base removed from it; base qualities were not supplied.

The collaborating institutions used their own protocols to collect whole blood in K2EDTA tubes. For TCRbeta analysis, collaborator samples were shipped as frozen whole blood, as isolated PBMCs, or as DNA extracted from either sample type. TCRbeta CDR3 regions were amplified from genomic DNA using the immunoSEQ Assay, a bias-controlled multiplex PCR. Per the original workflow: The number of nucleated cells in each sample was estimated by amplification of reference gene primers within the assay. Sequence reads were collapsed and filtered to measure the absolute abundance of every unique TCRbeta CDR3 rearrangement. For each sample, productive Simpson clonality was calculated as the square root of Simpson's diversity index across productive rearrangements. TCRdb mirrors the immuneACCESS table, restricted to in-frame sequences. Some clones are absent from its copies; in checked studies, under half trace to an unresolved V gene, and the reason for the others is unknown. Clone size and the V and J calls come from that table; the DNA yielded D and trimming. The sample includes roughly 100,000 clones, with approximately 91% observed a single time. The ten top clones hold 4% to 6% of the sample.

Ends trimmed: V by 4 bases, J by 5 bases; bases unmatched to a gene: 13. Reading from cysteine to phenylalanine, the CDR3 counts 17 amino acids. Kept here is only the CDR3 DNA, which spans 51 bases and is read in frame from base 1. The germline V gene (reference sequence) yields SGHNT for CDR1 and YYREEE for CDR2. The sample consisted of peripheral blood. The receptor was isolated from a human donor in a cohort sampled during active COVID-19. The chain joins TRBV5-4 to TRBJ2-3, and TRBD2 aligns with 10 junction nucleotides. The CDR3 is CASSSRASGRWEDTQYF. The DNA sequence is as follows: TGTGCCAGCAGCAGTAGGGCTAGCGGGAGATGGGAAGATACGCAGTATTTT.